The source of this T cell receptor (beta chain) is a study of T-cell memory formation after mild COVID-19. Overall study results and limits: Some responding clones appeared in pre-infection memory, suggesting cross-reactive memory joined.

The CDR3 is made up of 16 amino acids. Per germline, CDR1 MGHRA and CDR2 YSYEKL. The V end lost 2 bases, the J end lost 1 base, and 14 bases lay between the germline ends. UMIs and sample barcodes were carried by the TCR alpha and TCR beta cDNA libraries that 5'RACE produced using constant-segment primers. TCRdb passed the 5' RACE reads through MiXCR, listing each CDR3 protein once. The data contain 500,000 to 650,000 distinct CDR3 sequences, about 20% of them singletons. This clonotype was counted ten times or more. The antigen is unknown. The receptor was isolated from an adult woman who had mild COVID-19 (a few samples of this study predate the infection). Cell type and time point are not known. The rearrangement links TRBV4-1 to TRBJ1-1; tentatively, D is TRBD1 (6 bases). The specimen sequenced was PBMCs or a T cell subset sorted from them (not recorded which). The CDR3 loop is CASSQPRDTQNTEAFF. For the CDR3, the DNA is TGCGCCAGCAGCCAACCACGGGACACCCAGAACACTGAAGCTTTCTTT.